A selection of T cell receptor beta chains follows, all from one sample in a study of tumor and adjacent non-tumor tissue in lung cancer. MiXCR, run by TCRdb on the multiplex PCR reads, gives a single entry per CDR3 protein. The sample carries tens of thousands of distinct CDR3 sequences, around 60% recorded once. Sequencing used distant non-tumor lung tissue. Receptors originate from a woman between 65 and 79 years old with non-small cell lung cancer. CDR3s include the opening cysteine and the closing phenylalanine or tryptophan. D genes are given only for firm matches. Some rows have no size entry. The others give once, few or many, or a class for an expanded clone.

V,J,size,D,DNA,CDR3
TRBV28,TRBJ1-1,NA,NA,TGTGCCAGCAGTTTTATGGGGGGCGCCCGAGCTCTCTTT,CASSFMGGARALF
TRBV28,TRBJ1-2,few,NA,TGTGCCAGCAGTTTGACGTCTGGATATGGCTACACCTTC,CASSLTSGYGYTF
TRBV29-1,TRBJ1-3,medium-sized,NA,TGCAGCGTTAAAGGCTCTGGAAACACCATATATTTT,CSVKGSGNTIYF
TRBV7-8,TRBJ2-2,NA,NA,TGTGCCAGCAGCTTAATGAGGGTCAACACTGGGGAGCTGTTTTTT,CASSLMRVNTGELFF
TRBV4-1,TRBJ1-4,NA,NA,TGCGCTAGCAGCCATGATAGGGACCGGCTTAATGAAAAACTGTTTTTT,CASSHDRDRLNEKLFF
TRBV5-1,TRBJ1-6,NA,NA,TGCGCCAGCAGGGACGGGAGCTTCTATAATTCACCCCTCCACTTT,CASRDGSFYNSPLHF
TRBV6-1,TRBJ2-1,NA,TRBD2,TGTGCCAGCAGTGGCCTAGCGGACTCCTACAATGGGCAGTTCTTT,CASSGLADSYNGQFF
TRBV28,TRBJ1-5,many,NA,TGTGCCAGCAGCGCGGGCAGAACCAATCAGCCCCAGCATTTT,CASSAGRTNQPQHF
TRBV28,TRBJ1-3,many,NA,TGTGCCAGCAGCCGACAGACTGGAAACACCATATATTTT,CASSRQTGNTIYF
TRBV5-1,TRBJ1-5,NA,TRBD1,TGCGTCAGCAGTCTGGACAGGCACAGTCAGCCCCAGCATTTT,CVSSLDRHSQPQHF
TRBV20-1,TRBJ2-3,NA,NA,TGCACCATGCGGGCTTCAGAGGATACGCGGTATTTT,CTMRASEDTRYF
TRBV6-2/TRBV6-3,TRBJ1-4,NA,TRBD1,TGTGCCAGCAGTTCCACGCCGGGACAGGCCCGGGAAAAACTGTCTTTT,CASSSTPGQAREKLSF
TRBV6-1,TRBJ2-3,NA,TRBD1,TGTGCAACCAGGGACAACCGGGACAGTGGAGATACGCAGTATTTT,CATRDNRDSGDTQYF
TRBV12-3/TRBV12-4,TRBJ1-1,NA,TRBD1,TGTGCCAGCGGGGCCACAGGGGTGAACACTGAAGCATTCTTT,CASGATGVNTEAFF
TRBV4-1,TRBJ2-2,NA,NA,TGCGCCAGCAGCCAAGTCGGATTCGACGGAGAGCTGTTTTTT,CASSQVGFDGELFF
TRBV6-5,TRBJ1-1,NA,NA,TGTGCCAGCAGTCTCAATTACATGATTGAAGCTTTCTTT,CASSLNYMIEAFF
TRBV5-4,TRBJ2-5,NA,NA,TGTGCCAGCAGCTGGGGTCAGGATGGGACCCAGTACTTC,CASSWGQDGTQYF
TRBV12-3/TRBV12-4,TRBJ2-2,once,TRBD1,TGTGCCAGCAGCAAGTCCCCGGGACAGGGGGACACCGGGGAGCTGCTTTTT,CASSKSPGQGDTGELLF
TRBV30,TRBJ1-3,few,NA,TGTGCCTGGAGCAGGGCTGGAAACACCATATATTTT,CAWSRAGNTIYF
TRBV12-3/TRBV12-4,TRBJ1-2,NA,NA,TGTGTCAGCAGTTTAGGGGCACACTATGGCTACACTTTC,CVSSLGAHYGYTF
TRBV5-4,TRBJ2-1,once,NA,TGTGCCAGCAACCCGAGTTCGGGTGCAAATTTGGGCAACGAGCAGTTCTTC,CASNPSSGANLGNEQFF
TRBV12-3/TRBV12-4,TRBJ2-2,NA,TRBD2,TGTGCCAGTAGAGCGCTAGCGGGAGTTACTGGGGAGCTGGTTTTT,CASRALAGVTGELVF
TRBV4-1,TRBJ1-1,NA,NA,TGCGTCAGCAGCCACCAGACAGAGAACACTAAAGCATTCTTT,CVSSHQTENTKAFF
TRBV25-1,TRBJ1-1,NA,TRBD1,TGTGTCAGCAGTAAGCGACAGGGGGCGACTGAAGCTTTCTTT,CVSSKRQGATEAFF
TRBV29-1,TRBJ2-3,NA,NA,TGCGGCGTTGAGATGGGAGTGGTGACAGATATGCAGTATTTT,CGVEMGVVTDMQYF
TRBV29-1,TRBJ2-5,NA,NA,TGTAGCGCAGGGCAGGGGGGGGTAGAGACCCAGTACTTC,CSAGQGGVETQYF
TRBV11-2,TRBJ1-1,many,NA,TGTGCCAGCAGCTTTGAGGGGCAGGACACTGAAGCTTTCTTT,CASSFEGQDTEAFF
TRBV12-3/TRBV12-4,TRBJ2-3,NA,TRBD2,TGTACCAGCAGTACCATCGGGAGGGTCATCACAGATACGCAGTATTTT,CTSSTIGRVITDTQYF
TRBV20-1,TRBJ1-6,NA,NA,TGCAGTGCTCGGGGACAACTTAATTCACCCCTCCACTTT,CSARGQLNSPLHF
TRBV6-5,TRBJ2-6,NA,NA,TGTGCCAACAATTACTCGATGGATTCTGGGGCCAACGTCCTGACTTTC,CANNYSMDSGANVLTF
TRBV11-2,TRBJ2-3,NA,NA,TGTGCCATCAGCATAAACCCGGGTTGGGATACGCAGTATTTT,CAISINPGWDTQYF
TRBV12-3/TRBV12-4,TRBJ2-7,NA,TRBD2,TGTGCCAGCAAATTAAAACAGGATAGGCGGGAGATAACCTACGAGCAGTACTTC,CASKLKQDRREITYEQYF
TRBV11-3,TRBJ2-7,NA,TRBD1,TGTGCCAGCAGTCCGGGGACAGGGAGCGGCGAGCAGTACTTC,CASSPGTGSGEQYF
TRBV6-6,TRBJ2-3,medium-sized,TRBD1,TGTGCCAGCACCAAAGGGACAGGGGGGACAGATACGCAGTATTTT,CASTKGTGGTDTQYF
TRBV7-3,TRBJ2-3,NA,NA,TGTGCCAGCAGCTTATCAGGTCTTCGCACAGATATGCAGTATTTT,CASSLSGLRTDMQYF
TRBV11-2,TRBJ2-1,NA,NA,TGTGCCAGCAGCTCACGAAGCGGGTACGTGAATAAGCAGTTCTTC,CASSSRSGYVNKQFF
TRBV12-3/TRBV12-4,TRBJ2-7,many,NA,TGTGCCAGCAGTCCGGGCCCCGCCAACGAGCAGTACTTC,CASSPGPANEQYF
TRBV20-1,TRBJ2-2,NA,TRBD2,TGCAGTGCTAGCGCTTGCGGGAGTGTATCCGCGGAGCTGTTTTTT,CSASACGSVSAELFF
TRBV11-1,TRBJ2-2,few,NA,TGTGCCAGCAGCTTACGGGATACCGGGGAGCTGTTTTTT,CASSLRDTGELFF
TRBV11-3,TRBJ2-7,NA,NA,TGTGACAACAGCTACTCCCCCTACAAGCAGTACTTC,CDNSYSPYKQYF
TRBV6-5,TRBJ2-2,NA,TRBD2,TGTGCCAGCGGTCTAGCGGGAGGGCCGAACACCGGGAAGCTGTTTTTT,CASGLAGGPNTGKLFF
TRBV7-9,TRBJ2-1,NA,TRBD2,TGTTCGACTAGCTACAAAGGGTTGGATGAGCAGTTCTTC,CSTSYKGLDEQFF
TRBV5-4,TRBJ2-3,many,NA,TGTGCCAGCAGCCCACGGACGGCTCCGGATACGCAGTATTTT,CASSPRTAPDTQYF
TRBV30,TRBJ2-3,NA,TRBD2,TGTCCCTGGAGCAAAACTAGCGGCAGTGCCACAGATACGCAGTATTTT,CPWSKTSGSATDTQYF
TRBV5-5,TRBJ2-1,many,NA,TGTGCCAGCAGCTTGGGGGGTAGCTATGGTCAGGGAGCCTACAATGAGCAGTTCTTC,CASSLGGSYGQGAYNEQFF
TRBV5-4,TRBJ2-3,NA,NA,TGTGCCAGCAGCTTGGGAGGGGACACTACCACAGATACACAGTATTTT,CASSLGGDTTTDTQYF
TRBV20-1,TRBJ2-5,NA,TRBD2,TGCAGCGGGACCGCGGGGGGGGCCCAGTACTTC,CSGTAGGAQYF
TRBV11-1,TRBJ2-1,NA,TRBD2,TGTGCCGGCAGCTTAGCCCTAGCGGGCCTATACAAAGAGCAGTTCTTC,CAGSLALAGLYKEQFF
TRBV5-1,TRBJ2-1,NA,TRBD2,TGCGCCAGCAGCTCGGCCGGGTGGGGGCTAGCGGGGAACAATGAGCAGTTCTTC,CASSSAGWGLAGNNEQFF
TRBV29-1,TRBJ2-5,NA,NA,TGCAGCGTTGACCCAAGGGCCGGGGAGACCCAGTACTTC,CSVDPRAGETQYF
TRBV4-1,TRBJ2-7,many,TRBD1,TGCGCCAGCAGCCGCACCGGGACAGGGACCATCGAGCAGTACTTC,CASSRTGTGTIEQYF
TRBV4-2,TRBJ2-2,NA,TRBD2,TGTGCCAGCAGCCAAGAGTTAGCGGGAGACGCGGACACCGGGGAGCTGCTTTTT,CASSQELAGDADTGELLF
TRBV6-1,TRBJ1-5,NA,NA,TGTGCCAGCAGTGAAGTGGGCGGGGGTCAGCCCCAGCATTTT,CASSEVGGGQPQHF
TRBV6-6,TRBJ2-7,NA,TRBD2,TGTGCCAGGAGTTATCCTAGCGGGAGTTGGTACGAGTGGTACTTC,CARSYPSGSWYEWYF
TRBV4-1,TRBJ2-3,many,NA,TGCGCCAGCAGCCAGGAGAGGGATACGCAGTATTTT,CASSQERDTQYF